This TCR beta chain was identified in a study of blood T cells in healthy people across ages. Whole-study findings and limits: With unsorted PBMCs, a conclusive comparison of naive versus antigen-experienced cells was not possible.

A second PCR, run for about 6 to 12 cycles, used a sample-barcoded 5' primer plus a J-beta primer mix. Via MiXCR, TCRdb re-called the 5' RACE reads, giving one row per CDR3 protein. The top ten clones hold approximately 40% of a sample with approximately 800,000 distinct CDR3 sequences, about 53% of them seen once. Each sample yielded at least 5 micrograms of PBMC total RNA. This clonotype was picked up a small number of times. The antigen remains unidentified. This receptor was taken from a man older than 75 in good health. The sequenced sample consisted of blood.

CDR3 nucleotide sequence: TGTGCCAGCAGAAGAACCTTCTACGAGCAGTACTTC. Its translation: CASRRTFYEQYF. V gene TRBV6-2 or TRBV6-3 combines with J gene TRBJ2-7, with D hard to call. Between the trimmed V and J ends, which lost 6 bases and 3 bases, there was a span of 9 bases. Germline-derived CDR1 and CDR2 are MNHEY and SVGEGT. The CDR3 length is 12 residues.